This is a list of T cell receptor beta chains from one sample in a study of neurological immune-mediated disorders. TCRdb re-called the 5' RACE reads with MiXCR, one entry per CDR3 protein. The sample records tens of thousands of distinct CDR3 sequences, over 3.5% being singletons. The sequencing sample was made of PBMCs. The receptors were sampled from a man aged 60 to 69 with multiple sclerosis. Both conserved end residues are part of each CDR3. The order of the fields is V gene, D gene, J gene, clone size, CDR3 protein, CDR3 DNA. D genes are given only for firm matches. Size is stated for part of the rows, as once, few or many counts, or as a class when the clone is expanded.

TRBV15	NA	TRBJ2-2	many	CATSRESIAWANTGELFF	TGTGCCACCAGCAGAGAGTCTATTGCCTGGGCGAACACCGGGGAGCTGTTTTTT
TRBV10-3	NA	TRBJ1-5	many	CAITAGQGQPQHF	TGTGCCATCACGGCAGGGCAGGGTCAGCCCCAGCATTTT
TRBV6-1	TRBD2	TRBJ2-7	NA	CASTTSGFSYEQYF	TGTGCCAGCACGACTAGCGGGTTCTCCTACGAGCAGTACTTC
TRBV20-1	NA	TRBJ1-5	NA	CSAREVAGRGSGNQPQHF	TGCAGTGCTAGAGAGGTCGCGGGTAGGGGAAGTGGCAATCAGCCCCAGCATTTT
TRBV27	NA	TRBJ2-2	many	CASSFRTDPRGELFF	TGTGCCAGCAGTTTTCGGACCGACCCCCGCGGGGAGCTGTTTTTT
TRBV5-1	NA	TRBJ2-2	many	CASSSGGRGSGTGELFF	TGCGCCAGCAGCTCTGGGGGGCGCGGGAGTGGAACCGGGGAGCTGTTTTTT
TRBV20-1	TRBD2	TRBJ2-7	many	CSAPPGDTSVYEQYF	TGCAGTGCCCCCCCGGGGGATACTAGCGTCTACGAGCAGTACTTC
TRBV28	NA	TRBJ2-3	many	CASSLKGKTQYF	TGTGCCAGCAGTTTAAAGGGTAAAACGCAGTATTTT
TRBV12-3/TRBV12-4	NA	TRBJ2-3	few	CASSARAPSTDTQYF	TGTGCCAGCAGTGCCCGGGCACCCTCCACAGATACGCAGTATTTT
TRBV6-5	NA	TRBJ2-3	many	CASSYSSLAGTDTQYF	TGTGCCAGCAGTTACTCCTCCCTAGCTGGCACAGATACGCAGTATTTT
TRBV6-5	NA	TRBJ1-2	many	CASRGVLYGYTF	TGTGCCAGCAGAGGTGTTCTCTATGGCTACACCTTC
TRBV6-6	TRBD2	TRBJ2-4	many	CASSHSGGQSKNIQYF	TGTGCCAGCAGTCATAGCGGGGGCCAATCCAAAAACATTCAGTACTTC
TRBV7-9	NA	TRBJ2-7	many	CASSLTGNYEQYF	TGTGCCAGCAGCTTAACAGGGAACTACGAGCAGTACTTC
TRBV29-1	NA	TRBJ2-3	many	CSVVSGADTQYF	TGCAGCGTGGTGAGTGGGGCAGATACGCAGTATTTT
TRBV20-1	NA	TRBJ2-5	many	CSARDSQETQYF	TGCAGTGCTAGAGACAGCCAAGAGACCCAGTACTTC
TRBV11-2	NA	TRBJ2-3	few	CASSYLPADTQYF	TGTGCCAGCAGTTACCTCCCGGCGGATACGCAGTATTTT
TRBV20-1	NA	TRBJ2-1	many	CSARDIRPEGYHNEQFF	TGCAGTGCTAGAGATATCCGCCCGGAAGGGTACCACAATGAGCAGTTCTTC
TRBV7-2	NA	TRBJ2-1	many	CASSPTRNNEQFF	TGTGCCAGCAGCCCGACTAGAAACAATGAGCAGTTCTTC
TRBV7-2	NA	TRBJ2-5	many	CASSSPGPGTQYF	TGTGCCAGCAGCTCCCCAGGCCCGGGGACCCAGTACTTC
TRBV20-1	NA	TRBJ2-3	many	CSARIGVGGKDTQYF	TGCAGTGCCCGAATAGGCGTGGGAGGCAAAGATACGCAGTATTTT
TRBV12-3/TRBV12-4	NA	TRBJ2-1	many	CASSETSGHYNEQFF	TGTGCCAGCAGCGAAACCTCGGGTCACTACAATGAGCAGTTCTTC
TRBV30	TRBD2	TRBJ2-2	NA	CAWKGGSRAGELFF	TGTGCCTGGAAGGGCGGGAGTCGTGCCGGGGAGCTGTTTTTT
TRBV5-5	NA	TRBJ1-2	many	CASSFPGFPYGYTF	TGTGCCAGCAGTTTCCCGGGGTTTCCCTATGGCTACACCTTC
TRBV12-3/TRBV12-4	NA	TRBJ2-3	few	CASSPGPSTDTQYF	TGTGCCAGCAGTCCAGGACCCAGCACAGATACGCAGTATTTT
TRBV20-1	NA	TRBJ2-3	many	CSARRQGYTDTQYF	TGCAGTGCTAGACGTCAGGGGTACACAGATACGCAGTATTTT
TRBV18	NA	TRBJ2-3	many	CASSPGDTDTQYF	TGTGCCAGCTCACCAGGAGACACAGATACGCAGTATTTT
TRBV6-6	NA	TRBJ1-3	many	CASSYQWSSGNTIYF	TGTGCCAGCAGTTACCAGTGGAGCTCTGGAAACACCATATATTTT
TRBV3-1	NA	TRBJ2-5	many	CASYDFSQETQYF	TGTGCCAGCTATGATTTTTCGCAAGAGACCCAGTACTTC